The 9 T cell receptor beta chains below come from one sample, sequenced in a study of neoadjuvant anti-PD-1 for oral cavity cancer. Using immunoSEQ multiplex PCR, the repertoire was profiled, and TCRdb retains in-frame clones only, with some absent. The sample lists around 68,000 clones, about nine tenths occurring once. The time point is: after neoadjuvant nivolumab, at surgical resection. The material was PBMCs, obtained after nivolumab (anti-PD-1) treatment. The receptor source for this set is a person between 40 and 79 years old with oral cavity squamous cell carcinoma.

The chain employs TRBV27 and TRBJ2-1, with TRBD2 identical over 10 bases. This CDR3 is built from 16 residues. In germline, CDR1 is MNHEY, CDR2 SMNVEV (reference sequence). J lost 4 bases, V lost 5 bases, and 8 bases had no gene match. The CDR3 DNA follows: TGTGCCAGCAGTATAATAACTAGCGGGGCTTACAATGAGCAGTTCTTC. It codes for CASSIITSGAYNEQFF.

The chain has TRBV5-1 and TRBJ2-3; D possibly corresponds to TRBD2 (5 bases). Germline CDR1 is SGHRS and CDR2 is YFSETQ. The CDR3 spans 14 residues. Trimming removed 5 bases from V and 0 bases from J, with 10 bases in between. CDR3 amino acids: CASRLGPSTDTQYF. CDR3 sequence (DNA): TGCGCCAGCAGACTAGGGCCCAGCACAGATACGCAGTATTTT. Drawing the rest from reference TRBV5-1 and TRBJ2-3, the complete variable domain is KAGVTQTPRYLIKTRGQQVTLSCSPISGHRSVSWYQQTPGQGLQFLFEYFSETQRNKGNFPGRFSGRQFSNSRSEMNVSTLELGDSALYLCASRLGPSTDTQYFGPGTRLTVL.

J is TRBJ1-1 and V is TRBV7-9; D ambiguous. Germline lookup yields CDR1 SEHNR and CDR2 FQNEAQ (reference sequence). Trimming cost V 7 bases and J 4 bases, with 13 bases left between them. The CDR3 runs 13 residues. CDR3 in DNA: TGTGCCAGCACCACGTCCCGGACCACTGAAGCTTTCTTT. Translation gives CASTTSRTTEAFF.

The J gene is TRBJ1-1, the V gene TRBV11-2; D ambiguous. V gave up 3 bases and J gave up 11 bases, with 13 bases separating them. CDR3 length equals 12 residues. In germline, CDR1 is SGHAT, CDR2 FQNNGV. CDR3 sequence reads: CASSFGVRIAFF. The CDR3 DNA sequence: TGTGCCAGCAGCTTTGGGGTGAGGATTGCTTTCTTT.

This clone was found a few times. V and J are TRBV2 and TRBJ1-6; TRBD1 might be the D (5 bases). V lost 6 bases and J lost 5, with 11 bases in between. The CDR3 sequence is 14 residues long. Per germline, CDR1 SNHLY and CDR2 FYNNEI. Written as DNA, the CDR3 is TGTGCCAGCAGCTCCCGACAGAATAATTCACCCCTCCACTTT. Translation: CASSSRQNNSPLHF.

J is TRBJ2-7 and V is TRBV6-1; tentative D call: TRBD2 (6 bases). Trimming left V 4 bases short and J 7 bases short, with 14 bases between. The CDR3 is 13 residues long. The V gene's germline CDR1 is MNHNS and CDR2 SASEGT. CDR3 residues: CASSAQGAGEQYF. CDR3 nucleotides: TGTGCCAGCAGTGCGCAAGGGGCGGGGGAGCAGTACTTC.

The chain links TRBV19 to TRBJ2-3; TRBD2 aligns across 8 bases. V gave up 3 bases and J gave up 3 bases; unmatched junction bases: 5. The CDR3 has 15 residues. Germline V lookup: CDR1 LNHDA, CDR2 SQIVND (reference sequence). The CDR3 DNA is TGTGCCAGTAGTATTAGCGGGATTCGTACAGATACGCAGTATTTT. Protein product: CASSISGIRTDTQYF. The variable domain in full, with the rest retrieved from reference TRBV19 and TRBJ2-3, is DGGITQSPKYLFRKEGQNVTLSCEQNLNHDAMYWYRQDPGQGLRLIYYSQIVNDFQKGDIAEGYSVSREKKESFPLTVTSAQKNPTAFYLCASSISGIRTDTQYFGPGTRLTVL.

The genes are TRBV5-1 and TRBJ2-3; 8 bases match TRBD1. There are 15 residues in the CDR3. V shed 3 bases and J 2 bases; nucleotides not matched to a gene: 5. Germline values: CDR1 SGHRS, CDR2 YFSETQ. The CDR3 loop is CASSSDRDLTDTQYF. CDR3 DNA sequence: TGCGCCAGCAGCTCGGACAGGGACCTCACAGATACGCAGTATTTT.

V usage is TRBV2 and J usage is TRBJ2-5; D remains unclear. V was trimmed by 1 base and J by 6 bases, leaving 15 bases between them. This CDR3 contains 15 residues. Germline CDR1 SNHLY, CDR2 FYNNEI. CDR3 region: CASSEEARVPKTQYF. The CDR3 bases are TGTGCCAGCAGTGAAGAGGCTCGGGTCCCGAAGACCCAGTACTTC.